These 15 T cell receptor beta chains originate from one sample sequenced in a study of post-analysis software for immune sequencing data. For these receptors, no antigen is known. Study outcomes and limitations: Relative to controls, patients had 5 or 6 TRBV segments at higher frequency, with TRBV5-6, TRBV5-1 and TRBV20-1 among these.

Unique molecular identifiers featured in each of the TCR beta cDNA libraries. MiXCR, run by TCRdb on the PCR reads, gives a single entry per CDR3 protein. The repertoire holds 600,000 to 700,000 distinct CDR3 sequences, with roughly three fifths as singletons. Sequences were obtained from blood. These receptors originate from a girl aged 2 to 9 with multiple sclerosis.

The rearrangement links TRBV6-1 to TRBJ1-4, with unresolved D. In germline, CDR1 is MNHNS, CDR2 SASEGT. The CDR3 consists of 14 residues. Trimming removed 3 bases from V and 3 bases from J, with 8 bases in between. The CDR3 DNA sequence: TGTGCCAGCAGTGAGTGGGCTGCTAATGAAAAACTGTTTTTT. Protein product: CASSEWAANEKLFF.

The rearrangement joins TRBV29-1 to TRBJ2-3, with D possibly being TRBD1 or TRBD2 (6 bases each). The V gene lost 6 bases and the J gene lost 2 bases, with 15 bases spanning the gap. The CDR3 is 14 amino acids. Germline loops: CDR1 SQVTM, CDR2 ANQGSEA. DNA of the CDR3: TGCAGCGTCCGAAGGGGGGAACCCACAGATACGCAGTATTTT. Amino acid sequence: CSVRRGEPTDTQYF.

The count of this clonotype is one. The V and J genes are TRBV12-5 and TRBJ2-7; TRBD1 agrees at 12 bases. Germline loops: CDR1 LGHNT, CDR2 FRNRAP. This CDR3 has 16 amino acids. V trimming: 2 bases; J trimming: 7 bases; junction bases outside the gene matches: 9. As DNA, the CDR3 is TGTGCTAGTGGTTTGACTCCGGGACAGGGGGCTCGTGAGCAGTACTTC. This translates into CASGLTPGQGAREQYF. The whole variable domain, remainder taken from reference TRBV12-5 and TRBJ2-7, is DARVTQTPRHKVTEMGQEVTMRCQPILGHNTVFWYRQTMMQGLELLAYFRNRAPLDDSGMPKDRFSAEMPDATLATLKIQPSEPRDSAVYFCASGLTPGQGAREQYFGPGTRLTVT.

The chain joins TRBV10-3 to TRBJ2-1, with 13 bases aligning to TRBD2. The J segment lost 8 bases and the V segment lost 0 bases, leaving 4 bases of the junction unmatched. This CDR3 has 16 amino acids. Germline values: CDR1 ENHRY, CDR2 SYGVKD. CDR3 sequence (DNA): TGTGCCATCAGTGAGTCACTAGCGGGAGGGTCGGATGAGCAGTTCTTC. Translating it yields CAISESLAGGSDEQFF.

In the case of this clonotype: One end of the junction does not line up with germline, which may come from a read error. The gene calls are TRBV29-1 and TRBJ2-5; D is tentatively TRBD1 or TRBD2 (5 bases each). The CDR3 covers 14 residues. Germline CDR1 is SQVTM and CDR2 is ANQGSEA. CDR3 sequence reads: CSVEATVSGVTQYF. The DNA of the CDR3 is TGCAGCGTAGAAGCGACAGTCTCCGGGGTGACCCAGTACTTC.

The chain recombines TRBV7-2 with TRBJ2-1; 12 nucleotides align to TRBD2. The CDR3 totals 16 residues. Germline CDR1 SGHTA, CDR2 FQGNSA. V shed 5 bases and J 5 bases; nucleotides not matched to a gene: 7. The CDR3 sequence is CASSGRLAGAHNEQFF. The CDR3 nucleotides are TGTGCCAGCAGCGGTCGACTAGCGGGGGCCCACAATGAGCAGTTCTTC.

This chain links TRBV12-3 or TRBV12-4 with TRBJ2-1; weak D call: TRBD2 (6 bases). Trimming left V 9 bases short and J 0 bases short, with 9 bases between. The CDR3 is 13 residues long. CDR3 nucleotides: TGTGCCAGTCGGAGGGGCTCCTACAATGAGCAGTTCTTC. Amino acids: CASRRGSYNEQFF.

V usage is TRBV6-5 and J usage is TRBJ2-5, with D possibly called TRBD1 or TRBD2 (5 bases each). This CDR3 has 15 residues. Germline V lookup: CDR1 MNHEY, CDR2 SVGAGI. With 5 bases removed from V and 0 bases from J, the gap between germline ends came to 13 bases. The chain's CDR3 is CASSPYGTDQETQYF. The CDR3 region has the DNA TGTGCCAGCAGTCCCTACGGGACGGACCAAGAGACCCAGTACTTC.

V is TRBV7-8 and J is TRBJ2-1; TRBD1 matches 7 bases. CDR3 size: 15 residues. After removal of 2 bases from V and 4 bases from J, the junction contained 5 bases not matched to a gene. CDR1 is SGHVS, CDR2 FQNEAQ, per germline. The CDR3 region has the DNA TGTGCCAGCAGCTTACCCCGGGACAGTTACAATGAGCAGTTCTTC. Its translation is CASSLPRDSYNEQFF. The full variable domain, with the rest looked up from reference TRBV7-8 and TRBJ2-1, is GAGVSQSPRYKVAKRGQDVALRCDPISGHVSLFWYQQALGQGPEFLTYFQNEAQLDKSGLPSDRFFAERPEGSVSTLKIQRTQQEDSAVYLCASSLPRDSYNEQFFGPGTRLTVL.

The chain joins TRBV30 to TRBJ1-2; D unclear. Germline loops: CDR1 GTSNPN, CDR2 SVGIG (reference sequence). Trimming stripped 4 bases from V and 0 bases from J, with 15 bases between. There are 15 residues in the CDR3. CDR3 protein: CAWNAGGGANYGYTF. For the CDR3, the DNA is TGTGCCTGGAACGCAGGTGGCGGAGCTAACTATGGCTACACCTTC.

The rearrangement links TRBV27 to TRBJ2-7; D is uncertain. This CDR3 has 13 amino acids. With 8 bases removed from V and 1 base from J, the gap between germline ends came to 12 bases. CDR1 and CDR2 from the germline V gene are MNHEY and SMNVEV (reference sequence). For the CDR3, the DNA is TGTGCCAGCGGAATCCCCACTTCCTACGAGCAGTACTTC. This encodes CASGIPTSYEQYF.

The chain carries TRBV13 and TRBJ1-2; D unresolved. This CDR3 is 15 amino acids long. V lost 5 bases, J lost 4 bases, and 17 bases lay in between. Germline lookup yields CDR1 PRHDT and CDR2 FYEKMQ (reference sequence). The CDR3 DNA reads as TGTGCCAGCAGCCCTTGGGCCCCGACCCTCTATGGCTACACCTTC. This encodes CASSPWAPTLYGYTF.

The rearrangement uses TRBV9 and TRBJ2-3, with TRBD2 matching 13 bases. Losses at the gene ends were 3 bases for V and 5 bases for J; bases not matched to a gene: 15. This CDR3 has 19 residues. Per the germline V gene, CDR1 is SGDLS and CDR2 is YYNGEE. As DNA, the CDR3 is TGTGCCAGCAGCGAGCGGGCCGGGACTAGCGGGGCCCCCGGAGATACGCAGTATTTT. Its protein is CASSERAGTSGAPGDTQYF. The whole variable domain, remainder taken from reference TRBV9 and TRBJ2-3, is DSGVTQTPKHLITATGQRVTLRCSPRSGDLSVYWYQQSLDQGLQFLIQYYNGEERAKGNILERFSAQQFPDLHSELNLSSLELGDSALYFCASSERAGTSGAPGDTQYFGPGTRLTVL.

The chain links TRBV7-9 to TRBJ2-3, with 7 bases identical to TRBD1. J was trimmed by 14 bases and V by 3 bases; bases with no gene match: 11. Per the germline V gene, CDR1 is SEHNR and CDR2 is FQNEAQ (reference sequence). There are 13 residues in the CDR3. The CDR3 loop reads CASSFPPNRDRYF. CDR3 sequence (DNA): TGTGCCAGCAGCTTCCCCCCGAACCGGGACAGGTATTTT.

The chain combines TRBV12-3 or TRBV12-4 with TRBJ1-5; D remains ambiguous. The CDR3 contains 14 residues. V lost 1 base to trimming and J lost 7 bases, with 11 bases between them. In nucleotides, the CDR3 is TGTGCCAGCAGTTTAGGGGGTTCGGGGCAGCCCCAGCATTTT. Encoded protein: CASSLGGSGQPQHF.